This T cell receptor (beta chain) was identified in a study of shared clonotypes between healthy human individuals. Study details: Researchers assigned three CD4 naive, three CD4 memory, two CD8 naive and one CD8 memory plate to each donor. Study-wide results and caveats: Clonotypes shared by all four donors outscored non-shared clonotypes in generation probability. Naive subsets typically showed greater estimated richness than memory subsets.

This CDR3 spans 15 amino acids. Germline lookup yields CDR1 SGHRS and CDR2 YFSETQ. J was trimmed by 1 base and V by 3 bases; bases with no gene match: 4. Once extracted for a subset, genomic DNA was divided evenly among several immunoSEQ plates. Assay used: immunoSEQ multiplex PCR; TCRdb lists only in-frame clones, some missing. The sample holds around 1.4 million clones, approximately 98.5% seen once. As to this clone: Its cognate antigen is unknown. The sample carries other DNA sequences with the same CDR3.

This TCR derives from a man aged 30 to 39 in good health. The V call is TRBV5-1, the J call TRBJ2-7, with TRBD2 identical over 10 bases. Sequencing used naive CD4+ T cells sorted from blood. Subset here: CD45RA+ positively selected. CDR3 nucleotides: TGCGCCAGCAGCTATGGACTAGCGGAGTCCTACGAGCAGTACTTC. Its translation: CASSYGLAESYEQYF.